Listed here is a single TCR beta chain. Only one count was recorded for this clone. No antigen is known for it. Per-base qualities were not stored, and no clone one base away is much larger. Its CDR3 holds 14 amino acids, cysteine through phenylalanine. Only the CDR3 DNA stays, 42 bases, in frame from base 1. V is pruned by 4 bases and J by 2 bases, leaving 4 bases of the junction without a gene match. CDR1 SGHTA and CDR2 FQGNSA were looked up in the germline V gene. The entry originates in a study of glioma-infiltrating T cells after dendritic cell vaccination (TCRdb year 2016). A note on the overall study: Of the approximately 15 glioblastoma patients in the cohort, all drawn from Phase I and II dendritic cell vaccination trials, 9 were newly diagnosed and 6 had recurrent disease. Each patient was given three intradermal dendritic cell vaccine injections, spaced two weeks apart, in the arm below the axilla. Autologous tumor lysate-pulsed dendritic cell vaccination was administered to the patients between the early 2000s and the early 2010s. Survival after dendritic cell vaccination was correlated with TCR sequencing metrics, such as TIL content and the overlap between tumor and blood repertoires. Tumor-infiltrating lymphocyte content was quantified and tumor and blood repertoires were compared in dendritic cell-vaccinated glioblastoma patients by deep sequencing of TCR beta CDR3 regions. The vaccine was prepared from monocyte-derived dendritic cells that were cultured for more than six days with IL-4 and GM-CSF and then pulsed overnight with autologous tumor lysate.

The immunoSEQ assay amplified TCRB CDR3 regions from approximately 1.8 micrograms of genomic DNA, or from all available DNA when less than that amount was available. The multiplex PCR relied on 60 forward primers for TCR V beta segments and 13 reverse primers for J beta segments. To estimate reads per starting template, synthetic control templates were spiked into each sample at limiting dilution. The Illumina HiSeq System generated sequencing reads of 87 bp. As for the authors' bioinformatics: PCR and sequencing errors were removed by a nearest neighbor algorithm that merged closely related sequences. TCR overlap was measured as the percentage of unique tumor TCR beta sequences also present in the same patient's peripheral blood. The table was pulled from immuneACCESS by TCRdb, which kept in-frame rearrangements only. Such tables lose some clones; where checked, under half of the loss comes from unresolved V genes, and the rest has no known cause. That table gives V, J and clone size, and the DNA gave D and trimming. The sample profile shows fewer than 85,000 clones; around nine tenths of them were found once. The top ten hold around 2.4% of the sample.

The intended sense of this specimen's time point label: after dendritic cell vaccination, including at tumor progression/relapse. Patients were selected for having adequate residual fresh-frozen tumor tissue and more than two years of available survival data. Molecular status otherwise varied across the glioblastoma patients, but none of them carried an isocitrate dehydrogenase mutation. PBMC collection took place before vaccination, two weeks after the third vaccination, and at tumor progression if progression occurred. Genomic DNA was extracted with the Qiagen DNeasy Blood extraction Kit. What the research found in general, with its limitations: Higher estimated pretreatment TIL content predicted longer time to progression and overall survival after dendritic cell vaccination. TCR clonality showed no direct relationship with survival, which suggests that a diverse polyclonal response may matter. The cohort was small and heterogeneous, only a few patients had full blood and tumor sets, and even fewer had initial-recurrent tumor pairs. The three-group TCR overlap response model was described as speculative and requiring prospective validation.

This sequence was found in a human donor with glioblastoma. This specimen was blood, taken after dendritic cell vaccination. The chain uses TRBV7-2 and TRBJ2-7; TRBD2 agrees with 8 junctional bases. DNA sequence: TGTGCCAGCAGCTCTCCGGGACTAGCCTACGAGCAGTACTTC. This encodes CASSSPGLAYEQYF.